This section outlines one T cell receptor (beta chain) sequence together with its context. What it recognizes is unknown. Profiling relied on immunoSEQ multiplex PCR, and the TCRdb table lists in-frame clones only, not all of them. The table records about 92,000 clones, 80% of them present only once. These data belong to a study of a mutant IDH1 vaccine in newly diagnosed glioma. Study results and caveats: Seemingly, pseudoprogression had no relation to changes in the top peripheral T cell clonotypes.

As for time point: baseline, week 1 (first vaccination visit). The treatment denotes: pre-vaccination baseline after standard-of-care therapy. The V and J ends lost 3 bases and 10 bases respectively, with 14 bases between them. Per germline, CDR1 SGHRS and CDR2 YFSETQ. This CDR3 has 14 residues. The sequences come from PBMCs, collected from a glioma patient treated with radiotherapy, temozolomide or both. This clonotype was obtained from a man aged 35 to 55 with glioma. V gene TRBV5-1 combines with J gene TRBJ1-6, with a possible D match to TRBD1 (6 bases). As DNA, the CDR3 is TGCGCCAGCAGCTCGGGGGGGGCGCAATCACCCCTCCACTTT. Protein sequence: CASSSGGAQSPLHF.